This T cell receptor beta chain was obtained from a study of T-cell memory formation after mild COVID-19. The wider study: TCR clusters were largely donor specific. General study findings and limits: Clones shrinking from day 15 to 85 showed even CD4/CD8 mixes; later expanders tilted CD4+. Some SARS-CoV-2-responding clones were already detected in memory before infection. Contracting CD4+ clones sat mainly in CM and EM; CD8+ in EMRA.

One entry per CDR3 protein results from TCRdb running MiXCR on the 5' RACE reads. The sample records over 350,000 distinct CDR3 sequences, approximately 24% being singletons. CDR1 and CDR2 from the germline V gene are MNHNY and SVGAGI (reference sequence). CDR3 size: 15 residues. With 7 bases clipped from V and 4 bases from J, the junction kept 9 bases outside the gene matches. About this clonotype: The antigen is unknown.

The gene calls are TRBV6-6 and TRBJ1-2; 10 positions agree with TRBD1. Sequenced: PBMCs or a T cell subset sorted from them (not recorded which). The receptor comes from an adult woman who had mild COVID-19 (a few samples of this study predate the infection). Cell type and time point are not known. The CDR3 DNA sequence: TGTGCCAGCACCTCGGGACAGGGGAATGGCTATGGCTACACCTTC. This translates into CASTSGQGNGYGYTF.